This T cell receptor (beta chain) was sequenced in a study of CD8 T cells in Susac syndrome. It was with random hexamers that roughly 0.45 to 1 ug RNA was reverse transcribed. TCRdb fed the immunoSEQ multiplex PCR reads into MiXCR, producing one record per CDR3 protein. This sample yields under 250,000 distinct CDR3 sequences, of which just under 95% are seen a single time; about 0.07% belongs to the top ten. Looked up from germline, CDR1 is DFQATT and CDR2 is SNEGSKA (reference sequence). Trimming at V came to 1 base and at J to 5 bases, leaving 14 bases not matched to a gene. The length of the CDR3 is 18 residues. On this clonotype: Its antigen is unidentified.

Study conclusions and caveats: The study recognized that the number of individuals in its TCR sequencing and HLA analysis was relatively small.

This sequence joins TRBV20-1 and TRBJ2-4; TRBD2 matches 10 bases. The clonotype was recovered from a human donor with multiple sclerosis. Sample: CD4+ T cells from PBMCs. The CDR3, as DNA: TGCAGTGCTAGAGTGTCTAGCGGGAGACATCTTACTGAAAACATTCAGTACTTC. This sequence encodes CSARVSSGRHLTENIQYF.